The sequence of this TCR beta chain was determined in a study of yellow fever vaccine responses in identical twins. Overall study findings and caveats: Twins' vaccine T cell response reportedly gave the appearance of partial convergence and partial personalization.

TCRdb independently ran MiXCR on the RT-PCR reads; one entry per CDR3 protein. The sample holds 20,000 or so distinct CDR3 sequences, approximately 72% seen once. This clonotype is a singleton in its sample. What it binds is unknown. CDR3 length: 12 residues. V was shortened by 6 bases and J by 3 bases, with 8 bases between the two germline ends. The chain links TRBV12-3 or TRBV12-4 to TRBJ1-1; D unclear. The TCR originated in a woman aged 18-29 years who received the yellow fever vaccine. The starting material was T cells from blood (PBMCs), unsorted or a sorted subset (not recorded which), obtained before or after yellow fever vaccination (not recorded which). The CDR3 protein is CASRRGHTEAFF. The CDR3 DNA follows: TGTGCCAGCAGACGAGGGCACACTGAAGCTTTCTTT.